This T cell receptor beta chain was obtained from a study of read filtering for tumor transcriptome and immune sequencing. Trimming pared 1 base from V and 11 bases from J, leaving 13 bases between. This CDR3 region has 13 residues. From germline, CDR1 is SGHVS and CDR2 FQNEAQ. The library was built from 400 ng RNA with molecular barcoded adaptors for alpha/delta and beta/gamma chains. TCRdb recomputed calls from the reads with MiXCR, one row per CDR3 protein. The sample lists 60,000 to 80,000 distinct CDR3 sequences, over 11% occurring once. This clonotype has ten or more counts. Sequencing was done on a sample of a population of CD138-negative cells sorted from bone marrow. V and J are TRBV7-8 and TRBJ2-3, with D perhaps TRBD2 (6 bases). This sequence was found in a donor at least 40 years old with multiple myeloma. CDR3: CASSLEAGQRQYF. As DNA, the CDR3 is TGTGCCAGCAGCTTAGAGGCGGGGCAGAGGCAGTATTTT.